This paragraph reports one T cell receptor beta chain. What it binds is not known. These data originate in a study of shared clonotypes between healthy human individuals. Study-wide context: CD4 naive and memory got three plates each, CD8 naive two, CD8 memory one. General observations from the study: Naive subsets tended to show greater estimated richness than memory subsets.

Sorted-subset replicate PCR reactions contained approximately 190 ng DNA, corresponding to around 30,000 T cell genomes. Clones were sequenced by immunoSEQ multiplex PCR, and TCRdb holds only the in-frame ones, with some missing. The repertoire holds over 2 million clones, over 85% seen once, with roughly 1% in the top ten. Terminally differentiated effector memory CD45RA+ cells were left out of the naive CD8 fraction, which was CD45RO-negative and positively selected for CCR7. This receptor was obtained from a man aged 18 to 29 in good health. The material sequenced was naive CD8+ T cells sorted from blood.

The CDR3 sequence is CASWSGGAEYYNEQFF. CDR3 in DNA: TGTGCCAGCTGGAGCGGGGGGGCGGAATATTACAATGAGCAGTTCTTC. The V and J genes are TRBV7-2 and TRBJ2-1; 10 positions agree with TRBD2. The CDR3 spans 16 residues. V shed 8 bases, J shed 4 bases, and the junction held 11 bases outside the gene matches. The germline CDR1 and CDR2 sequences are SGHTA and FQGNSA.